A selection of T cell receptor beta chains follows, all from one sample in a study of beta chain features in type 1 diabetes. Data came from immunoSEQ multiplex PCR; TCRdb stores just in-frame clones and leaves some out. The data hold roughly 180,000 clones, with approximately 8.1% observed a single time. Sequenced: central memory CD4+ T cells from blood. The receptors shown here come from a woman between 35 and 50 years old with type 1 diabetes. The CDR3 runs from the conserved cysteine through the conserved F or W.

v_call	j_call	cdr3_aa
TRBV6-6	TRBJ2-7	CASSTGTGAYEQYF
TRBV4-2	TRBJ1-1	CASSLGQGPMNTEAFF
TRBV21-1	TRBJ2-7	CASSPQRTGSYEQYF
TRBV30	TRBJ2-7	CAWGGDKREQYF
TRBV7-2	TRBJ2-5	CASSFSWGVGETQYF
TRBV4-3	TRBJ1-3	CASNDGTGAGNTIYF
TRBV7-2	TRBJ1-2	CASSPGQDLWGYTF
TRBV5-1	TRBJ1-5	CASSLGGSSNQPQHF
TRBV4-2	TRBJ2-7	CASSQDFGTGAREQYF
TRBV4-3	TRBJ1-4	CASRGGREGEKLFF
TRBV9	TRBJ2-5	CASSVRVIGSSGLGETQYF
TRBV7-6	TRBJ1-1	CASSLEGGLAEAFF
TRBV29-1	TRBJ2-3	CSAVPRTDSTDTQYF
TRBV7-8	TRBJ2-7	CASRDREDEQYF